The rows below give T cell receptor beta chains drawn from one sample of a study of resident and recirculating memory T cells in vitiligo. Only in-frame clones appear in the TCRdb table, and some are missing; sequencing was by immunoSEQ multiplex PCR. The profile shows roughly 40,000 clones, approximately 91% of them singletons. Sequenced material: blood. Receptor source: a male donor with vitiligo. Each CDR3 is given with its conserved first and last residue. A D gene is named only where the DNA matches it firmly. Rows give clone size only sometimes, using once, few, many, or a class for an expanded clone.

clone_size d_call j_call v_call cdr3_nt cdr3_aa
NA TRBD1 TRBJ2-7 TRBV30 TGTGCCTGGAGTTACGGAGACAGGGACTACGAGCAGTACTTC CAWSYGDRDYEQYF
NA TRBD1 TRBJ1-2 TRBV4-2 TGTGCCAGCAGCCAACAAATAGGCACCGGGACAGGGGAGGAGAGTGGCTACACCTTC CASSQQIGTGTGEESGYTF
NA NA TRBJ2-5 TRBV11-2 TGTGCCAGCAGTCTGGGTGCGGGGAAAGAGACCCAGTACTTC CASSLGAGKETQYF
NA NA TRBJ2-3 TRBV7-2 TGTGCCAGCAGCTTTCACAGTAGCACAGATACGCAGTATTTT CASSFHSSTDTQYF
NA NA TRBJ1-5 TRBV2 TGTGCCAGCAGTGACGGTTTCCAAGGAGCCCAGCATTTT CASSDGFQGAQHF
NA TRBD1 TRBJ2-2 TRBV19 TGTGCCAGTAGTATAGGACAGGGGAGGACCGGGGAGCTGTTTTTT CASSIGQGRTGELFF
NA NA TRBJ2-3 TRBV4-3 TGCGCCAGCAGCCAAGAGGGGGCGCGAAGTTCAGATACGCAGTATTTT CASSQEGARSSDTQYF
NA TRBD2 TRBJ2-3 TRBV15 TGTGCCACCAGCAGCCTGATACTTAGCGGGGGGGCATTAGATACGCAGTATTTT CATSSLILSGGALDTQYF
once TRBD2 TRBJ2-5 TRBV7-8 TGTGCCAGCAGCCGAGATAGCGGGAGGGAGACCCAGTACTTC CASSRDSGRETQYF
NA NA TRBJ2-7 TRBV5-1 TGCGCCAGCAGCATCAGGGGTTTAACCTACGAGCAGTACTTC CASSIRGLTYEQYF
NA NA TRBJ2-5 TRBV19 TGTGCCAGTAGTCAAGGGAACAGGGCCCAAGAGACCCAGTACTTC CASSQGNRAQETQYF
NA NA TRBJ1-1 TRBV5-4 TGTGCCAGCAGCTTGCAGGGGAGGGACACTGAAGCTTTCTTT CASSLQGRDTEAFF
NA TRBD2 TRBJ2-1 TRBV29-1 TGCAGCGTTGTGGGACTAGCGGGAAGGAATGAGCAGTTCTTC CSVVGLAGRNEQFF
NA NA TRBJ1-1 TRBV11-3 TGTGCCAGCAGCCTAGTAAAGAACACTGAAGCTTTCTTT CASSLVKNTEAFF
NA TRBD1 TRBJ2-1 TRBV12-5 TGTGCTAGTGGTTCAGGGGACAGCTACAATGAGCAGTTCTTC CASGSGDSYNEQFF
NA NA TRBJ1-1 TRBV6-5 TGTGCCAGCACCCCAGAGGGGAGGATTACTGAAGCTTTCTTT CASTPEGRITEAFF
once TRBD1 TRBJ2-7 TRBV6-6 TGTGCCAGCAGTTCCCGGGACAGGGGATCCTCCGAGCAGTACTTC CASSSRDRGSSEQYF
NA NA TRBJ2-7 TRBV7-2 TGTGCCAGCAGCCCTCAGGCACCGTATTTTTCCTACGAGCAGTACTTC CASSPQAPYFSYEQYF
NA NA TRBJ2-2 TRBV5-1 TGCGCCAGCAATGCGGGCGATAACACCGGGGAGCTGTTTTTT CASNAGDNTGELFF
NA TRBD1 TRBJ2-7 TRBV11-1 TGTGCCAGCAGCTTTAATCTCGGACAGGGCGGCTACGAGCAGTACTTC CASSFNLGQGGYEQYF
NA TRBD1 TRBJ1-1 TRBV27 TGTGCCAGCAGCATAGGGGGGACAGTTAGCACTGAAGCTTTCTTT CASSIGGTVSTEAFF
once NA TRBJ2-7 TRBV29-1 TGCAGCGTTGCCACGGTGAGGGGGTTGGGGGAGCAGTACTTC CSVATVRGLGEQYF
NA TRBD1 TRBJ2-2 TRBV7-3 TGTGCCAGCAGCTCCCAGGGACAGGGCGGCGGGGAGCTGTTTTTT CASSSQGQGGGELFF
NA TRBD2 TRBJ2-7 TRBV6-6 TGTGCCAGCGCCTCCCTTAGGGAGGGCCAAAAGTACTTC CASASLREGQKYF
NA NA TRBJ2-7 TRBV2 TGTGCCAGCGGCAAAACTCAGGGTGAGCAGTACTTC CASGKTQGEQYF
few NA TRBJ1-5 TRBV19 TGTGCCAGTAGTCGTCTGGGGGGTAGCAATCAGCCCCAGCATTTT CASSRLGGSNQPQHF
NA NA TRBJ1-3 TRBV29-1 TGCAGCGTTGAACAGGGTTACTCTGGAAACACCATATATTTT CSVEQGYSGNTIYF
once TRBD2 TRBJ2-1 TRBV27 TGTGCCAGCAGAGACGGGGGGGCCAACAATGAGCAGTTCTTC CASRDGGANNEQFF
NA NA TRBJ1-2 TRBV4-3 TGCGCCAGCAGTTGGACGGGATTCTATGGCTACACCTTC CASSWTGFYGYTF
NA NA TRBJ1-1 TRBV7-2 TGTGCCAGCAGCTTAGTGGGAGATCGCGGAGCTTTCTTT CASSLVGDRGAFF
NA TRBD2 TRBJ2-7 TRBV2 TGTGCCAGCAGGGGAAGACCCGGGACTAGTATCTACGAGCAGTACTTC CASRGRPGTSIYEQYF
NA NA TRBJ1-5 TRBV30 TGTGCCTGGGGTGAGAGGCGCGATCAGCCCCAGCATTTT CAWGERRDQPQHF
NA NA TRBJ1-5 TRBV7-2 TGTGCCAGCAGCTTAAAGGCGGGGGAGCCCCAGCATTTT CASSLKAGEPQHF
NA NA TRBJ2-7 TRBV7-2 TGTGCCAGCAGCTTAGGCCCTAATTTCTCGGGCGAGCAGTACTTC CASSLGPNFSGEQYF
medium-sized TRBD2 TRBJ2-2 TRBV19 TGTGCCAGTAGTATCCGGCAGGGAGGGACCGGGGAGCTGTTTTTT CASSIRQGGTGELFF
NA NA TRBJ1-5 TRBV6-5 TGTGCCAGCAGCCGACGAGGGCCCCAGCATTTT CASSRRGPQHF
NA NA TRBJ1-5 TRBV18 TGTGCCAGCTCACCCGCCCAAGGGGGTGATAGCAATCAGCCCCAGCATTTT CASSPAQGGDSNQPQHF
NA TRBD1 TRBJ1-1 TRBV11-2 TGTGCCAGCAGCCCGCGGGACAGGGGGCGGCAAGCTTTCTTT CASSPRDRGRQAFF
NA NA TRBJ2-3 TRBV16 TGTGCCAGCAGCCGGGGGGACTCGTTGTCAGATACGCAGTATTTT CASSRGDSLSDTQYF
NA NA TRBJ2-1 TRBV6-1 TGTGCCAGCAGTGAAGGGGCAGGGCGGGGTGAGCAGTTCTTC CASSEGAGRGEQFF